This record concerns one T cell receptor (beta chain) sequence. Antigen unknown. This CDR3 has 14 residues. Germline V gene sequence: CDR1 MNHEY, CDR2 SMNVEV (reference sequence). Between the trimmed V and J ends, which lost 5 bases and 1 base, there was a span of 11 bases. The sample belongs to a study of OX40 agonist ivuxolimab in advanced cancers. Study-wide findings and caveats: Researchers did not establish what antigens the expanded peripheral T cells target. Several nonresponders also turned out to have low normalized T-cell clonal expansion. At 0.1 to 3.0 mg/kg, clonal expansion of CD4+ and CD8+ blood T cells had occurred by week 6.

Profiling relied on immunoSEQ multiplex PCR, and the TCRdb table lists in-frame clones only, not all of them. Of approximately 55,000 clones detected, about nine tenths appear once; the ten largest clones hold 16%. Cycle 7 day 1, cycle 4 day 1, and baseline were the timepoints at which blood was sampled. This material consisted of CD4+ or CD8+ T cells sorted from blood, taken in a trial of the OX40 agonist ivuxolimab. The origin of this receptor is an adult with an advanced solid tumor such as melanoma, head and neck, liver or kidney cancer. The V call is TRBV27, the J call TRBJ1-1; weak D call: TRBD1 (5 bases). CDR3 in amino acids: CASSPGLRNTEAFF. The CDR3 DNA follows: TGTGCCAGCAGTCCGGGACTGCGGAACACTGAAGCTTTCTTT.